One and the same sample provided the 2 T cell receptor beta chains below, sequenced in a study of control samples from healthy donors and cancer patients. The assay was immunoSEQ multiplex PCR, and TCRdb's table has in-frame clones only and misses some. This sample carries fewer than 200,000 clones, nearly 90% of them seen once, and the ten largest clones take just over 1.4%. Specimen: blood. The receptors were sampled from a woman in her 50s in good health.

V gene TRBV29-1 combines with J gene TRBJ2-5; the D is unclear. In germline, CDR1 is SQVTM, CDR2 ANQGSEA. This CDR3 contains 12 residues. Trimming took 4 bases from V and 2 from J, leaving 8 bases between them. CDR3 sequence (DNA): TGCAGCGTTGGCCCCGGACAAGAGACCCAGTACTTC. Its protein product is CSVGPGQETQYF.

This chain uses TRBV7-7 with TRBJ2-2; D uncertain. This CDR3 region has 15 residues. The V end was cut by 1 base, the J end by 4 bases, with 10 bases between. Germline assignment: CDR1 SSHAT and CDR2 FNYEAQ (reference sequence). CDR3 sequence reads: CASSLGRVLTGELFF. The CDR3, as DNA: TGTGCCAGCAGCTTAGGAAGGGTTCTCACCGGGGAGCTGTTTTTT.